The next 9 T cell receptor beta chains were all read from a single sample in a study of Ad26.COV2.S vaccination and SARS-CoV-2 variants. The sample's treatment: some 19 received Ad26.COV2.S at low or high dose, single or two shots; roughly five received placebo; per-sample allocation not given. Day 63 after the first vaccine or placebo injection was the time point for sampling. Libraries were prepared by immunoSEQ multiplex PCR; TCRdb keeps only in-frame clonotypes and omits some of them. The data hold about 420,000 clones, with around nine tenths observed a single time. The specimen comprised peripheral blood, sampled in a trial of Ad26.COV2.S vaccine versus placebo. All receptors come from a person aged 18-65 years who received the Ad26.COV2.S COVID-19 vaccine or a placebo.

This chain uses TRBV28 with TRBJ1-6, with D uncertain. V lost 2 bases to trimming and J lost 4 bases, with 15 bases between them. In germline, CDR1 is MDHEN, CDR2 SYDVKM. The CDR3 contains 17 residues. The CDR3 protein is CASSLRRASSYNSPLHF. CDR3 nucleotide sequence: TGTGCCAGCAGTTTACGGAGAGCCAGTAGTTATAATTCACCCCTCCACTTT.

This chain connects TRBV19 to TRBJ2-7, with TRBD1 matching over 8 bases. Germline CDR1 reads LNHDA; CDR2 reads SQIVND (reference sequence). The junction had 7 bases not matched to a gene; V was cut back by 4 bases and J by 2 bases. The length of the CDR3 is 15 residues. CDR3 sequence: CASSTFQGAAYEQYF. CDR3 coding DNA: TGTGCCAGTAGTACCTTCCAGGGGGCGGCCTACGAGCAGTACTTC.

The chain employs TRBV16 and TRBJ1-5; D is unclear. Germline loops: CDR1 KGHSY, CDR2 FQNENV. This CDR3 is 16 amino acids long. With 0 bases removed from V and 6 bases from J, the gap between germline ends came to 15 bases. DNA for the CDR3: TGTGCCAGCAGCCAATCGTCGGAAGTCTTGATTCAGCCCCAGCATTTT. It codes for CASSQSSEVLIQPQHF.

The chain combines TRBV11-2 with TRBJ2-3; D may be TRBD1 (5 bases). V lost 1 base and J 0 bases, leaving 8 bases between the germline ends. Germline-derived CDR1 and CDR2 are SGHAT and FQNNGV. This CDR3 is 15 amino acids long. CDR3 amino acids: CASSLGSGSTDTQYF. DNA for the CDR3: TGTGCCAGCAGCTTAGGCTCAGGGAGCACAGATACGCAGTATTTT.

The rearrangement joins TRBV5-4 to TRBJ2-2, with D maybe TRBD1 (6 bases). V dropped 4 bases and J dropped 5 bases, with 9 bases sitting between them. The CDR3 covers 13 residues. Germline CDR1 reads SGHNT; CDR2 reads YYREEE (reference sequence). DNA for the CDR3: TGTGCCAGCAGCCAGGACAGAACCGGGGAGCTGTTTTTT. It yields the protein CASSQDRTGELFF.

This sequence joins TRBV5-1 and TRBJ2-1; D is perhaps TRBD1 (5 bases). V gave up 0 bases and J gave up 6 bases, with 10 bases separating them. CDR3 length equals 14 residues. Germline V CDR1 and CDR2: SGHRS, YFSETQ. The CDR3 DNA follows: TGCGCCAGCAGCTTGGATCAGGGTGGCAATGAGCAGTTCTTC. As protein: CASSLDQGGNEQFF.

The V gene is TRBV2, the J gene TRBJ2-7, with 11 nucleotides matching TRBD1. There are 15 residues in the CDR3. Trimming at V came to 6 bases and at J to 0 bases, leaving 4 bases not matched to a gene. In germline, CDR1 is SNHLY, CDR2 FYNNEI. The CDR3 loop is CASSSGTGGSYEQYF. The CDR3 nucleotides read TGTGCCAGCAGCTCCGGGACAGGGGGCTCCTACGAGCAGTACTTC.

This clone was observed a single time. The V call is TRBV30, the J call TRBJ1-2; D unclear. Trimming left V 2 bases short and J 4 bases short, with 8 bases between. The germline CDR1 and CDR2 sequences are GTSNPN and SVGIG (reference sequence). There are 12 residues in the CDR3. Here the CDR3 DNA reads TGTGCCTGGAGTACGGGAGGCTATGGCTACACCTTC. Amino acids: CAWSTGGYGYTF. Drawing the rest from reference TRBV30 and TRBJ1-2, the complete variable domain is SQTIHQWPATLVQPVGSPLSLECTVEGTSNPNLYWYRQAAGRGLQLLFYSVGIGQISSEVPQNLSASRPQDRQFILSSKKLLLSDSGFYLCAWSTGGYGYTFGSGTRLTVV.

In the case of this clone: Other DNA sequences in this sample translate to the same CDR3. The J gene is TRBJ1-5, the V gene TRBV7-9, with D unresolved. This CDR3 is 12 amino acids long. From germline, CDR1 is SEHNR and CDR2 FQNEAQ (reference sequence). The germline V and J ends were trimmed by 3 bases and 4 bases, with 4 bases remaining between them. CDR3 sequence: CASSLPNQPQHF. CDR3 nucleotide sequence: TGTGCCAGCAGCTTGCCAAATCAGCCCCAGCATTTT.